This note documents a single T cell receptor beta chain sequence. The antigen remains unidentified. CDR1 is SGHAT and CDR2 is FQNNGV in the germline V gene. The CDR3 extends over 13 amino acids. V lost 5 bases to trimming and J lost 3 bases, with 10 bases between them. These data originate in a study of cytomegalovirus exposure and HLA in healthy donors. Study context: About 85 million unique TCRs from HLA-typed donors were held in an early release of data.

Use of 60 Vbeta and 13 Jbeta primers characterized the PCR. Methods used by the authors: Around 10 million shared chains were among 65 million to 85 million unique TCR beta chains counted in a later analysis. This table comes from immunoSEQ multiplex PCR, and its TCRdb copy is limited to in-frame clones, with some not included. Clonal size and the V and J genes are those of that table, whereas D and trimming came from the DNA. This sample has approximately 82,000 clones, with 9.5% to 13% found just once. Study findings and constraints: TRBV6-2, TRBV6-3 and other indistinguishable V segments were excluded.

This TCR derives from a man between 60 and 75 years old in good health and CMV-seropositive. The gene calls are TRBV11-2 and TRBJ2-5; D uncertain. Sequenced sample: PBMCs. This CDR3 is CASSHLREETQYF. As DNA, the CDR3 is TGTGCCAGCAGCCATTTACGAGAAGAGACCCAGTACTTC. The full variable domain, rest sourced from reference TRBV11-2 and TRBJ2-5, is EAGVAQSPRYKIIEKRQSVAFWCNPISGHATLYWYQQILGQGPKLLIQFQNNGVVDDSQLPKDRFSAERLKGVDSTLKIQPAKLEDSAVYLCASSHLREETQYFGPGTRLLVL.